This T cell receptor (beta chain) was sequenced during a study of T cell responses to AZD1222 COVID-19 vaccine. Trimming took 6 bases from V and 4 from J, leaving 15 bases between them. The CDR3 has 14 amino acids. Germline V gives CDR1 MNHEY, CDR2 SVGEGT. TCRdb keeps only in-frame clones here, not all; method: immunoSEQ multiplex PCR. The repertoire holds about 93,000 clones, with 85% to 90% as singletons. The study's findings and limits: Along spike, vaccine-associated CD4 TCRs were found throughout, with dominance at 160-218 and 743-854. Unmutated variant regions reportedly attract nearly half of all spike-specific TCRs. The repertoires were collected only after the peak T cell response. Elevations in Spike-specific TCR breadth and depth followed administration of two AZD1222 doses.

Of note for this clone: Its antigen is unidentified.

The sequence derives from an adult who received the AZD1222 COVID-19 vaccine. Source: peripheral blood, taken 28 days after the second AZD1222 dose. This chain uses TRBV6-2 or TRBV6-3 with TRBJ1-1; tentative D call: TRBD1 (5 bases). CDR3 region: CASSYTRDGTEAFF. CDR3 DNA: TGTGCCAGCAGCTATACCCGGGACGGCACTGAAGCTTTCTTT.